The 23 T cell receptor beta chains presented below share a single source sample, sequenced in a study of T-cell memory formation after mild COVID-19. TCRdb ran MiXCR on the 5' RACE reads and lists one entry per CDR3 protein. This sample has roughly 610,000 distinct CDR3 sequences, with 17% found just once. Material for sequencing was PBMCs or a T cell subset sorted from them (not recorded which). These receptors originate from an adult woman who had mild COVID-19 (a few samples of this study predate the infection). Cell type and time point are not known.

The CDR3, as DNA: TGTGCCAGCAGCCGGGATTGGAAAAATTCACCCCTCCACTTT. Amino acid sequence: CASSRDWKNSPLHF. This chain uses TRBV7-3 with TRBJ1-6; D call uncertain. V lost 5 bases, J lost 7 bases, and 12 bases lay in between. The CDR3 is made up of 14 amino acids. CDR1 and CDR2 (germline): SGHTA, FQGTGA.

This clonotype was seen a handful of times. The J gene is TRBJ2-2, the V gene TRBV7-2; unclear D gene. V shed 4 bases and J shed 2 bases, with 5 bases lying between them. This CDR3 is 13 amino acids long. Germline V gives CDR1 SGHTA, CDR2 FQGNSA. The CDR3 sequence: CASSSANTGELFF. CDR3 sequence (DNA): TGTGCCAGCAGCTCCGCAAACACCGGGGAGCTGTTTTTT.

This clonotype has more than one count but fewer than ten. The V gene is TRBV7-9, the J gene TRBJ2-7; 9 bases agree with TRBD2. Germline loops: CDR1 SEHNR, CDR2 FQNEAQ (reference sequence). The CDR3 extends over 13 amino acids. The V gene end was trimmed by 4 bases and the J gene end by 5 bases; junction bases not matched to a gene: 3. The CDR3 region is CASSYRTSDEQYF. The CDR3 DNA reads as TGTGCCAGCAGCTATAGGACTAGCGACGAGCAGTACTTC.

CDR3 in DNA: TGCGCCAGCAGCGATCAGGGGAACACTGAAGCTTTCTTT. Residues: CASSDQGNTEAFF. The gene calls are TRBV5-1 and TRBJ1-1; D perhaps matches TRBD1 (5 bases). The CDR3 has 13 residues. Germline lookup yields CDR1 SGHRS and CDR2 YFSETQ. Trimming removed 4 bases from V and 1 base from J, with 8 bases in between.

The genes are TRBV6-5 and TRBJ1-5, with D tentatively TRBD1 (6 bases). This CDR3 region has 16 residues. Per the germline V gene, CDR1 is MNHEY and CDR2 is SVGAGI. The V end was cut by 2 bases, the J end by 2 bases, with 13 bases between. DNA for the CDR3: TGTGCCAGCAGTTACGGGGGGCCCAATGGCAATCAGCCCCAGCATTTT. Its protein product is CASSYGGPNGNQPQHF.

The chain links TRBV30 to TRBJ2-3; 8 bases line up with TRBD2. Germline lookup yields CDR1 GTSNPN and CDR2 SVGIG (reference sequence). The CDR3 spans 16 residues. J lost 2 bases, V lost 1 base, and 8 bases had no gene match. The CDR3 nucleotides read TGTGCCTGGAGTGGACTAGCGATCACCTACACAGATACGCAGTATTTT. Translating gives CAWSGLAITYTDTQYF.

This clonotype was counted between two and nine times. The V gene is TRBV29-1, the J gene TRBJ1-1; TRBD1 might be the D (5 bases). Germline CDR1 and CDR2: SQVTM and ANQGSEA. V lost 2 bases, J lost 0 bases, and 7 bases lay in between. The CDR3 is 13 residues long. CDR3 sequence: CSVEWGLNTEAFF. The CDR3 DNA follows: TGCAGCGTTGAATGGGGGTTGAACACTGAAGCTTTCTTT.

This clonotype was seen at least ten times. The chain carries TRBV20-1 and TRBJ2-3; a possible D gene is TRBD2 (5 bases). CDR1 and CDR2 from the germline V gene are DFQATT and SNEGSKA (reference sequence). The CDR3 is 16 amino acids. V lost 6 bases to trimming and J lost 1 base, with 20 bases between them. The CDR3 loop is CSAPPTGSSRTDTQYF. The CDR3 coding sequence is TGCAGTGCCCCCCCGACGGGAAGCTCGCGCACAGATACGCAGTATTTT.

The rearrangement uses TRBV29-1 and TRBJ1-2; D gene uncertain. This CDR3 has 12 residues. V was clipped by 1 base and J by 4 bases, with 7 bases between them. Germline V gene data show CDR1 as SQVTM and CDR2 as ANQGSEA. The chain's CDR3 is CSVEGQSYGYTF. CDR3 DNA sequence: TGCAGCGTTGAAGGGCAGAGCTATGGCTACACCTTC. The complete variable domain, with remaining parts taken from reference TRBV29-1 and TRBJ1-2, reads SAVISQKPSRDICQRGTSLTIQCQVDSQVTMMFWYRQQPGQSLTLIATANQGSEATYESGFVIDKFPISRPNLTFSTLTVSNMSPEDSSIYLCSVEGQSYGYTFGSGTRLTVV.

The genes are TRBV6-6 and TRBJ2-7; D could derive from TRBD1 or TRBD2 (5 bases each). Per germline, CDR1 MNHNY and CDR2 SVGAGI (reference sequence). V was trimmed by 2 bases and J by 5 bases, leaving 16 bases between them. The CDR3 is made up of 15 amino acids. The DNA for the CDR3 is TGTGCCAGCAGTTACACTTGGGACCGTCGGGACGAGCAGTACTTC. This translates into CASSYTWDRRDEQYF.

DNA of the CDR3: TGTGCCACCAGTGATGCCAGTTTCGATTCACCCCTCCACTTT. Protein product: CATSDASFDSPLHF. The rearrangement links TRBV24-1 to TRBJ1-6; D is unclear. The V and J ends lost 3 bases and 8 bases respectively, with 10 bases between them. This CDR3 comprises 14 residues. The germline V gene has CDR1 KGHDR and CDR2 SFDVKD.

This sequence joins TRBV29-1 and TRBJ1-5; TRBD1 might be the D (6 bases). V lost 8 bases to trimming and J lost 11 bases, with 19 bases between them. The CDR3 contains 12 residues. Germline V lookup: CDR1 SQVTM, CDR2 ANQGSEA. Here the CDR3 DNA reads TGCAGCTTCAGGGACACTGCTCGGGCCCAGCATTTT. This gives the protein CSFRDTARAQHF.

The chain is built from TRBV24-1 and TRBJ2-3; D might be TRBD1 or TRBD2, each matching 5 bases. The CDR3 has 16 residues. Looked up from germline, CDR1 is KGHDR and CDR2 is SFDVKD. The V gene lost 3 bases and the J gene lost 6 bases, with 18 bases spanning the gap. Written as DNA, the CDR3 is TGTGCCACCAGTGATAGCAGGGATTCCCGCGGGGATACGCAGTATTTT. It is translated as CATSDSRDSRGDTQYF.

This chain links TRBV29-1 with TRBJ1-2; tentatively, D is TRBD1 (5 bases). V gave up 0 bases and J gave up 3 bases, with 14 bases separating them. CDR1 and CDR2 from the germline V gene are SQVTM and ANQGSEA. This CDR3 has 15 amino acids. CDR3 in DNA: TGCAGCGTTGAAGATCCCAAAGGGGTGGACTATGGCTACACCTTC. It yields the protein CSVEDPKGVDYGYTF.

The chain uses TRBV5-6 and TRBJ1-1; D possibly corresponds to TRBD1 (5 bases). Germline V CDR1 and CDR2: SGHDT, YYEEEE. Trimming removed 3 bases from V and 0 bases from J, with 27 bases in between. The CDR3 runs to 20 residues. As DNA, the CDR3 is TGTGCCAGCAGCTCCGGAGAGAGGGATTCGCGGGGACTCATGAACACTGAAGCTTTCTTT. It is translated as CASSSGERDSRGLMNTEAFF. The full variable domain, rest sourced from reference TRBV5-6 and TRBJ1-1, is DAGVTQSPTHLIKTRGQQVTLRCSPKSGHDTVSWYQQALGQGPQFIFQYYEEEERQRGNFPDRFSGHQFPNYSSELNVNALLLGDSALYLCASSSGERDSRGLMNTEAFFGQGTRLTVV.

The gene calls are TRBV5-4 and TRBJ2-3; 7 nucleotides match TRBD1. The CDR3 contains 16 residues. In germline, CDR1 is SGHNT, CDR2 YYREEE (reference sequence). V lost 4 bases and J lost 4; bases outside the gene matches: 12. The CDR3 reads CASSPRATGVADTQYF. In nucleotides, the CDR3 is TGTGCCAGCAGCCCCCGCGCCACAGGGGTTGCAGATACGCAGTATTTT.

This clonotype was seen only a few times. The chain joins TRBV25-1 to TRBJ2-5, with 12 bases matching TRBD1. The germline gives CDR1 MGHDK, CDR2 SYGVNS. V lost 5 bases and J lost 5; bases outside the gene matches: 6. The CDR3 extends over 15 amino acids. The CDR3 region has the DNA TGTGCCAGCAGTCTCGGGACAGGGGGCCGGGAGACCCAGTACTTC. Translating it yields CASSLGTGGRETQYF.

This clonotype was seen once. In nucleotides, the CDR3 is TGTGCCAGTAGTAATAGGGACAGGGGAACCTACGAGCAGTACTTC. Protein: CASSNRDRGTYEQYF. The rearrangement links TRBV19 to TRBJ2-7, with 10 bases identical to TRBD1. CDR1 and CDR2 from the germline V gene are LNHDA and SQIVND (reference sequence). The junction had 5 bases not matched to a gene; V was cut back by 4 bases and J by 2 bases. This CDR3 is 15 amino acids long.

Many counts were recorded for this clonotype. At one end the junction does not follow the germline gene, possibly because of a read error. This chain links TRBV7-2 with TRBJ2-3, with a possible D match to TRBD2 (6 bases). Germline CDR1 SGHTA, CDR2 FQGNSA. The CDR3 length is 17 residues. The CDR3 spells CASSLAPIAVLTDTQYF. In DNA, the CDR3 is TGTGCCAGCAGTTTAGCTCCCATAGCGGTCCTCACAGATACGCAGTATTTT.

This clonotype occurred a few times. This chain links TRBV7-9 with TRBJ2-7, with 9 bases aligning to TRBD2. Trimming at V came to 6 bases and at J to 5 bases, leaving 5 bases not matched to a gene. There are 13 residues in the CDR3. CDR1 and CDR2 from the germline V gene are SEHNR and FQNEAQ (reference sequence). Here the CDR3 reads CASSLRGGHEQYF. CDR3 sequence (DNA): TGTGCCAGCAGTCTGCGGGGGGGCCACGAGCAGTACTTC.

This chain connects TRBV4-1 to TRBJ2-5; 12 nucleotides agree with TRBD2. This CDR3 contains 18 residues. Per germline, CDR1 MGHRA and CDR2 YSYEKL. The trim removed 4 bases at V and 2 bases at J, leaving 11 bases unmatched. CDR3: CASSPAPRLAGAQETQYF. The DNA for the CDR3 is TGCGCCAGCAGCCCTGCCCCGAGACTAGCGGGAGCTCAAGAGACCCAGTACTTC.

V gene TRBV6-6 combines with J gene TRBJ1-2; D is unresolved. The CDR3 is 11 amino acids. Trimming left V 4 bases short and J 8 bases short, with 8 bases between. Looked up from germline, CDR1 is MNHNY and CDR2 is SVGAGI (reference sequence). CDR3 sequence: CASSSIGGYTF. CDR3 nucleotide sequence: TGTGCCAGCAGTTCTATCGGGGGCTACACCTTC.

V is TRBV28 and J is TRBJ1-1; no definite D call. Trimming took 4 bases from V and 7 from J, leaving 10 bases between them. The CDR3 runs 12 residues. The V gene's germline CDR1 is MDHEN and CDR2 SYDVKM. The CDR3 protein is CASSSGMDEAFF. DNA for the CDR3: TGTGCCAGCAGTTCAGGAATGGATGAAGCTTTCTTT.